These 13 T cell receptor beta chains originate from one sample sequenced in a study of cytomegalovirus exposure and HLA in healthy donors. The PCR was carried out with 60 Vbeta primers and 13 Jbeta primers. Assay: immunoSEQ multiplex PCR; the TCRdb copy retains only in-frame clones and omits some. The sample lists 150,000 to 200,000 clones, about three quarters seen once, with 0.9% to 1.2% in the top ten. Sequencing was done on a sample of PBMCs. These receptors originate from a woman aged 40 to 50 in good health and CMV-seronegative.

In the case of this clone: The junction differs from germline at one of its ends, possibly a read error. The chain is built from TRBV7-9 and TRBJ1-2; D remains ambiguous. The CDR3 sequence is 13 residues long. Germline V gene data show CDR1 as SEHNR and CDR2 as FQNEAQ (reference sequence). CDR3 loop: CSSKTAVDYGYTF. The CDR3 DNA reads as TGTTCCAGCAAAACAGCAGTTGACTATGGCTACACCTTC. The full variable domain, in which reference TRBV7-9 and TRBJ1-2 provide the parts outside the CDR3, is DTGVSQNPRHKITKRGQNVTFRCDPISEHNRLYWYRQTLGQGPEFLTYFQNEAQLEKSRLLSDRFSAERPKGSFSTLEIQRTEQGDSAMYLCSSKTAVDYGYTFGSGTRLTVV.

The J gene is TRBJ2-3, the V gene TRBV9; 7 bases are a match to TRBD2. The CDR3 consists of 16 residues. Germline values: CDR1 SGDLS, CDR2 YYNGEE. Trimming cost V 5 bases and J 1 base; bases outside gene matches: 10. The DNA of the CDR3 is TGTGCCAGCAGTCAAGGCCGTCTAGCGGGCACAGATACGCAGTATTTT. This encodes CASSQGRLAGTDTQYF.

This chain uses TRBV19 with TRBJ1-1, with D hard to call. With 2 bases removed from V and 0 bases from J, the gap between germline ends came to 13 bases. Germline V lookup: CDR1 LNHDA, CDR2 SQIVND (reference sequence). This CDR3 is 16 amino acids long. CDR3 DNA: TGTGCCAGTAGTATAAAGGCGGGCGGGATGAACACTGAAGCTTTCTTT. Amino acid sequence: CASSIKAGGMNTEAFF.

The gene calls are TRBV14 and TRBJ2-7; possibly TRBD2 for D (5 bases). Germline CDR1 SGHDN, CDR2 FVKESK. This CDR3 is built from 14 residues. CDR3 loop: CASSQVPGSSEQYV. In DNA form, the CDR3 reads TGTGCCAGCAGCCAAGTCCCGGGGTCCTCCGAGCAGTACGTC.

The gene calls are TRBV5-1 and TRBJ1-2; TRBD1 agrees at 7 bases. The CDR3 covers 15 residues. Germline CDR1 and CDR2: SGHRS and YFSETQ. The ends lost 0 bases at V and 3 bases at J; junction bases unmatched: 5. CDR3 loop: CASSLGQGVDYGYTF. The CDR3 DNA is TGCGCCAGCAGCTTGGGACAGGGCGTAGACTATGGCTACACCTTC. The full variable domain, rest sourced from reference TRBV5-1 and TRBJ1-2, is KAGVTQTPRYLIKTRGQQVTLSCSPISGHRSVSWYQQTPGQGLQFLFEYFSETQRNKGNFPGRFSGRQFSNSRSEMNVSTLELGDSALYLCASSLGQGVDYGYTFGSGTRLTVV.

The CDR3 loop is CASKTWHEQYF. CDR3 sequence (DNA): TGTGCCAGCAAGACTTGGCATGAGCAGTACTTC. V usage is TRBV6-6 and J usage is TRBJ2-7, with D unresolved. This CDR3 spans 11 amino acids. Looked up from germline, CDR1 is MNHNY and CDR2 is SVGAGI (reference sequence). Deletions cut 7 bases from V and 7 bases from J, with 11 bases between.

This chain joins TRBV6-5 and TRBJ2-7, with a weak D call TRBD1 (5 bases). The CDR3 consists of 14 residues. Trimming stripped 0 bases from V and 3 bases from J, with 9 bases between. The germline CDR1 and CDR2 sequences are MNHEY and SVGAGI. CDR3 region: CASSYSGRDYEQYF. In nucleotides, the CDR3 is TGTGCCAGCAGTTACTCCGGCAGGGACTACGAGCAGTACTTC.

The gene calls are TRBV7-2 and TRBJ2-7; 8 bases match TRBD1. The CDR3 runs 14 residues. V dropped 1 base and J dropped 1; count of bases not matched to a gene: 0. Looked up from germline, CDR1 is SGHTA and CDR2 is FQGNSA. CDR3 DNA: TGTGCCAGCAGCTTAGGGACAGGGTCCTACGAGCAGTACGTC. Residues: CASSLGTGSYEQYV.

The V call is TRBV5-1, the J call TRBJ2-3; D is possibly TRBD1 (5 bases). V was trimmed by 1 base and J by 4 bases, leaving 10 bases between them. The CDR3 is 14 amino acids. CDR1 SGHRS and CDR2 YFSETQ come from the germline V gene. DNA of the CDR3: TGCGCCAGCAGCTTGCAGGGATCCCCAGATACGCAGTATTTT. Translating gives CASSLQGSPDTQYF.

This clone was counted only a few times. V usage is TRBV19 and J usage is TRBJ1-2, with 11 bases lining up with TRBD1. Per the germline V gene, CDR1 is LNHDA and CDR2 is SQIVND (reference sequence). Trimming cost V 0 bases and J 6 bases; bases outside gene matches: 6. The CDR3 is made up of 16 amino acids. CDR3 DNA sequence: TGTGCCAGTAGTATAGAGCGGACAGGGGGCCGGGATGGCTACACCTTC. This encodes CASSIERTGGRDGYTF.

This rearrangement joins TRBV15 to TRBJ2-7, with D perhaps matching TRBD2 (6 bases). Germline assignment: CDR1 LNHNV and CDR2 YYDKDF (reference sequence). Trimming removed 0 bases from V and 3 bases from J, with 15 bases in between. The CDR3 loop spans 16 amino acids. The CDR3: CATSRDPPGRLYEQYV. Here the CDR3 DNA reads TGTGCCACCAGCAGAGATCCCCCAGGGAGGCTCTACGAGCAGTACGTC.

This chain joins TRBV12-5 and TRBJ1-4, with D unclear. Germline lookup yields CDR1 LGHNT and CDR2 FRNRAP. The CDR3 is 15 residues long. V lost 1 base to trimming and J lost 5 bases, with 11 bases between them. CDR3 nucleotide sequence: TGTGCTAGTGGTTTGGATGGGCCCGCGAATGAAAAACTGTTTTTT. This gives the protein CASGLDGPANEKLFF.

The J gene is TRBJ2-1, the V gene TRBV30; 11 nucleotides align to TRBD2. CDR1 and CDR2 from the germline V gene are GTSNPN and SVGIG (reference sequence). This CDR3 is built from 13 residues. Trimming took 8 bases from V and 9 from J; bases not matched to a gene: 9. CDR3 DNA sequence: TGTGCCGGCGGGAGGGGGACTAGCGGTGAGCAGTTCTTC. It encodes CAGGRGTSGEQFF.